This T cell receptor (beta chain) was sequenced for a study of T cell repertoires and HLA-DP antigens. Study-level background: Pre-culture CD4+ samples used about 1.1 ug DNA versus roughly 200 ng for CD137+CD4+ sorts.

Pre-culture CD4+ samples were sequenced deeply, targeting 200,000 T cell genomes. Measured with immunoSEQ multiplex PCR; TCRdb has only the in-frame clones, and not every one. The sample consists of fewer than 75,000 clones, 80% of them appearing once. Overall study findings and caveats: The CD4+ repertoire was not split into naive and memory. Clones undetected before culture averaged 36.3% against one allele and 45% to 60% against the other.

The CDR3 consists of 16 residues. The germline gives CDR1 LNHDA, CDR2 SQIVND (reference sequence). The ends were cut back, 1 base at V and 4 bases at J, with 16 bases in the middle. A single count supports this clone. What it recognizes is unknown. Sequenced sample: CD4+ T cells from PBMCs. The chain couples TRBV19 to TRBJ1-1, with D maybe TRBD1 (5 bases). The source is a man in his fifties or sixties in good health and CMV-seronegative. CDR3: CASSIGQQARGTEAFF. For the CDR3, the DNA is TGTGCCAGTAGTATAGGGCAACAGGCTAGGGGCACTGAAGCTTTCTTT.